Below, one T cell receptor beta chain is given with its context. The source of the sample is a study of cytotoxic CD8 clonotypes in ibrutinib-treated CLL. Background on the study: Partial response occurred in approximately 24 patients and complete response in 2; at median about 70 months, roughly 15 remained remitted and roughly twelve progressed. Productive templates per sample averaged roughly 260,000; productive rearrangements, 75,000 to 100,000.

Profiling relied on immunoSEQ multiplex PCR, and the TCRdb table lists in-frame clones only, not all of them. The sample includes some 290,000 clones, just under 80% of them seen just once. Germline CDR1 and CDR2: SGHRS and YFSETQ. The CDR3 has 14 residues. Trimming left V 4 bases short and J 7 bases short, with 17 bases between. The receptor was derived from a human donor with chronic lymphocytic leukemia. The chain links TRBV5-1 to TRBJ1-2; no reliable D call. The sample in question was PBMCs, obtained before ibrutinib treatment. Here the CDR3 DNA reads TGCGCCAGCAGCCCGATGGCGGCATCGCCTGGCTACACCTTC. This translates into CASSPMAASPGYTF.